These 23 T cell receptor beta chains share one sample of origin, sequenced in a study of shared clonotypes between healthy human individuals. Clones were read by immunoSEQ multiplex PCR, and TCRdb kept only the in-frame ones, dropping some. In the table there are hundreds of thousands of clones, 95% to 98% of which are singletons. Sequencing was done on a sample of naive CD4+ T cells sorted from blood. As to subset: CD45RA+ positively selected. These receptors were taken from a woman under 40 in good health.

This chain connects TRBV9 to TRBJ2-7; D is uncertain. The V gene's germline CDR1 is SGDLS and CDR2 YYNGEE. The CDR3 runs 16 residues. V lost 0 bases, J lost 0 bases, and 13 bases lay in between. The CDR3 DNA reads as TGTGCCAGCAGCGTAGGGTTTAGGGCCAGCTCCTACGAGCAGTACTTC. Encoded protein: CASSVGFRASSYEQYF.

The V and J genes are TRBV9 and TRBJ1-1, with D perhaps matching TRBD1 (5 bases). Germline V gene data show CDR1 as SGDLS and CDR2 as YYNGEE. The CDR3 has 14 amino acids. Between the trimmed V and J ends, which lost 0 bases and 0 bases, there was a span of 6 bases. The CDR3 nucleotides are TGTGCCAGCAGCGTAGGACAGATGAACACTGAAGCTTTCTTT. Its protein is CASSVGQMNTEAFF.

The chain couples TRBV28 to TRBJ2-7, with no clear D. Trimming left V 1 base short and J 2 bases short, with 6 bases between. Germline loops: CDR1 MDHEN, CDR2 SYDVKM. CDR3 size: 13 residues. CDR3 in amino acids: CASSLYWAYEQYF. CDR3 nucleotides: TGTGCCAGCAGTTTATACTGGGCCTACGAGCAGTACTTC.

V gene TRBV9 combines with J gene TRBJ2-3; perhaps D is TRBD1 or TRBD2 (5 bases each). The V and J ends lost 5 bases and 1 base respectively, with 11 bases between them. CDR1 SGDLS and CDR2 YYNGEE come from the germline V gene. The CDR3 consists of 14 residues. The CDR3 spells CASSRGGRTDTQYF. In DNA, the CDR3 is TGTGCCAGCAGTCGGGGCGGGCGCACAGATACGCAGTATTTT.

V gene TRBV27 combines with J gene TRBJ1-2, with 12 bases identical to TRBD1. This CDR3 contains 17 residues. Unmatched junction bases numbered 7, after V lost 5 bases and J lost 0 bases. CDR1 and CDR2 (germline): MNHEY, SMNVEV (reference sequence). The chain's CDR3 is CASSIRDRGRTNYGYTF. The CDR3 nucleotides read TGTGCCAGCAGTATCCGGGACAGGGGGCGGACTAACTATGGCTACACCTTC.

This clone was observed a single time. The J gene is TRBJ2-7, the V gene TRBV7-3, with a weak D call TRBD2 (6 bases). Per germline, CDR1 SGHTA and CDR2 FQGTGA. V was pared by 5 bases and J by 4 bases, with 18 bases between. The CDR3 extends over 15 amino acids. CDR3 nucleotides: TGTGCCAGCAGCCTCCAAGCGGGCGCAAGGTACGAGCAGTACTTC. Translation: CASSLQAGARYEQYF.

The sample holds a few counts of this clone. This CDR3 is also generated by other DNA sequences in the sample. The chain combines TRBV5-1 with TRBJ2-1; TRBD1 agrees at 10 bases. This CDR3 is 14 amino acids long. Trimming took 4 bases from V and 4 from J; bases not matched to a gene: 2. Germline CDR1 SGHRS, CDR2 YFSETQ. CDR3 residues: CASSPGQGYNEQFF. Here the CDR3 DNA reads TGCGCCAGCAGCCCGGGACAGGGGTACAATGAGCAGTTCTTC.

The genes are TRBV19 and TRBJ1-5; D gene ambiguous. CDR3 length: 16 residues. Per germline, CDR1 LNHDA and CDR2 SQIVND (reference sequence). Deletions cut 2 bases from V and 6 bases from J, with 17 bases between. The CDR3, as DNA: TGTGCCAGTAGTATACCTGGGAATCGAGGTAGTCAGCCCCAGCATTTT. Translated, it gives CASSIPGNRGSQPQHF.

This sequence joins TRBV20-1 and TRBJ2-5, with TRBD2 as a possible D gene (5 bases). V gave up 6 bases and J gave up 5 bases, with 10 bases separating them. The CDR3 totals 11 residues. Germline CDR1 and CDR2: DFQATT and SNEGSKA (reference sequence). In nucleotides, the CDR3 is TGCAGTGCGCCAAGGGAGGAGACCCAGTACTTC. As protein: CSAPREETQYF.

The chain has TRBV5-1 and TRBJ2-7, with a possible D match to TRBD2 (5 bases). Germline loops: CDR1 SGHRS, CDR2 YFSETQ. The CDR3 spans 15 residues. The ends were cut back, 5 bases at V and 0 bases at J, with 15 bases in the middle. The CDR3 protein is CASSFGLISSYEQYF. As DNA, the CDR3 is TGCGCCAGCAGTTTTGGACTGATCAGCTCCTACGAGCAGTACTTC.

The count of this clone is one. The V and J genes are TRBV25-1 and TRBJ2-3, with 7 bases lining up with TRBD1. J gave up 4 bases and V 7 bases, and 5 bases lay outside the gene matches. CDR1 is MGHDK and CDR2 is SYGVNS in the germline V gene. The length of the CDR3 is 13 residues. CDR3 amino acids: CASTRTGADTQYF. The DNA for the CDR3 is TGTGCCAGCACCAGGACAGGAGCAGATACGCAGTATTTT.

The chain combines TRBV7-7 with TRBJ2-2; D gene ambiguous. The germline CDR1 and CDR2 sequences are SSHAT and FNYEAQ (reference sequence). V was cut by 1 base and J by 4 bases, with 1 base left in between. The CDR3 has 12 residues. The CDR3 loop is CASSLGTGELFF. In DNA, the CDR3 is TGTGCCAGCAGCTTAGGCACCGGGGAGCTGTTTTTT.

This chain joins TRBV6-5 and TRBJ2-3; possibly TRBD1 or TRBD2 for D (6 bases each). Per germline, CDR1 MNHEY and CDR2 SVGAGI. This CDR3 contains 15 residues. The V end lost 6 bases, the J end lost 2 bases, and 15 bases lay between the germline ends. This chain's CDR3 is CASSRRGGNTDTQYF. CDR3 coding DNA: TGTGCCAGCAGCCGCAGGGGCGGGAACACAGATACGCAGTATTTT.

This clone has only one observation. The genes are TRBV21-1 and TRBJ2-2; the table names TRBD1, a call not compared with the DNA. TRBV21-1 is marked as a pseudogene. The CDR3 is 17 residues long. The CDR3 loop is CAKQQSRGRRSAGELFF. As DNA, the CDR3 is TGTGCCAAGCAGCAATCCAGGGGGCGTCGCTCGGCCGGGGAGCTGTTTTTT.

The chain combines TRBV11-2 with TRBJ1-2; TRBD1 might be the D (5 bases). Germline lookup yields CDR1 SGHAT and CDR2 FQNNGV. The V end was cut by 5 bases, the J end by 7 bases, with 11 bases between. The CDR3 contains 12 residues. Written as DNA, the CDR3 is TGTGCCAGCAGCCTTGGGGGGGGTGGCTACACCTTC. As protein: CASSLGGGGYTF. Variable domain in full (rest from reference TRBV11-2 and TRBJ1-2): EAGVAQSPRYKIIEKRQSVAFWCNPISGHATLYWYQQILGQGPKLLIQFQNNGVVDDSQLPKDRFSAERLKGVDSTLKIQPAKLEDSAVYLCASSLGGGGYTFGSGTRLTVV.

V usage is TRBV7-8 and J usage is TRBJ2-1; 8 nucleotides line up with TRBD1. V lost 2 bases and J lost 8; bases outside the gene matches: 20. The CDR3 has 19 amino acids. Germline V gene sequence: CDR1 SGHVS, CDR2 FQNEAQ. CDR3 coding DNA: TGTGCCAGCAGCTTACGCGTTAATGTCGGACAGGGACCTAGGGATGAGCAGTTCTTC. Protein: CASSLRVNVGQGPRDEQFF.

The chain recombines TRBV25-1 with TRBJ2-7, with D tentatively TRBD1 or TRBD2 (5 bases each). The germline gives CDR1 MGHDK, CDR2 SYGVNS. The CDR3 is made up of 15 amino acids. V gave up 2 bases and J gave up 6 bases, with 17 bases separating them. In DNA form, the CDR3 reads TGTGCCAGCAGTGAAATGGGACCCCATTTCGGCGAGCAGTACTTC. Its protein product is CASSEMGPHFGEQYF.

J is TRBJ2-3 and V is TRBV2; perhaps TRBD1 as D (6 bases). V lost 7 bases and J 2 bases, leaving 16 bases between the germline ends. The germline gives CDR1 SNHLY, CDR2 FYNNEI. The CDR3 has 15 residues. CDR3 residues: CASTLTGIVTDTQYF. CDR3 nucleotides: TGTGCCAGCACCTTAACAGGGATCGTCACAGATACGCAGTATTTT.

The genes are TRBV28 and TRBJ2-2; D might be TRBD1 (6 bases). Trimming cost V 1 base and J 3 bases, with 15 bases left between them. This CDR3 contains 17 residues. Germline V gene sequence: CDR1 MDHEN, CDR2 SYDVKM. The CDR3 region is CASSLYLQQGYTGELFF. The CDR3 nucleotides read TGTGCCAGCAGTTTATATTTACAACAGGGATACACCGGGGAGCTGTTTTTT.

This rearrangement joins TRBV27 to TRBJ2-3; 8 bases are shared with TRBD1. J gave up 0 bases and V 4 bases, and 6 bases lay outside the gene matches. The CDR3 is made up of 16 amino acids. CDR1 and CDR2 (germline): MNHEY, SMNVEV (reference sequence). CDR3 nucleotides: TGTGCCAGCAGTTGGCGGACAGGGAGGAGCACAGATACGCAGTATTTT. Encoded protein: CASSWRTGRSTDTQYF.

The chain links TRBV10-3 to TRBJ1-4; 7 bases are shared with TRBD1. Per the germline V gene, CDR1 is ENHRY and CDR2 is SYGVKD. Trimming removed 3 bases from V and 3 bases from J; junction bases left unmatched: 4. The CDR3 has 15 residues. CDR3 sequence: CAISEKGAANEKLFF. The CDR3 coding sequence is TGTGCCATCAGTGAAAAGGGGGCGGCTAATGAAAAACTGTTTTTT.

The rearrangement joins TRBV6-1 to TRBJ2-4; the D gene is possibly TRBD2 (5 bases). The germline CDR1 and CDR2 sequences are MNHNS and SASEGT. V was shortened by 6 bases and J by 2 bases, with 14 bases between the two germline ends. The CDR3 extends over 15 amino acids. CDR3 amino acids: CASRGLPAPKNIQYF. CDR3 coding DNA: TGTGCCAGCAGAGGACTCCCTGCACCCAAAAACATTCAGTACTTC.

The chain links TRBV5-8 to TRBJ2-3; 14 bases are shared with TRBD2. This CDR3 spans 15 amino acids. The trim removed 4 bases at V and 7 bases at J, leaving 5 bases unmatched. The V gene's germline CDR1 is SGHTS and CDR2 YDEGEE. The CDR3 spells CASSPGLAGVNTQYF. The CDR3 DNA is TGTGCCAGCAGCCCGGGACTAGCGGGAGTCAATACGCAGTATTTT.